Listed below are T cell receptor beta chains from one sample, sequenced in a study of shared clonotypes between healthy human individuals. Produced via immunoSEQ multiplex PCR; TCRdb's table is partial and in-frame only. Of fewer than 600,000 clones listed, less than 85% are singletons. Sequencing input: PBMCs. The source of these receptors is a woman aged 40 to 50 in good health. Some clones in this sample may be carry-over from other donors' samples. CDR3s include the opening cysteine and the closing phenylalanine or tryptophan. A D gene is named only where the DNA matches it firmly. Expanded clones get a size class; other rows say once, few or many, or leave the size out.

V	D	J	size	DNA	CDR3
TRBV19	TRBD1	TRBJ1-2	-	TGTGCCACTTTACAGGGGCCTTATGGCTACACCTTC	CATLQGPYGYTF
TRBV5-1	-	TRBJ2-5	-	TGCGCCAGCAGCCTAGGATACCAAGAGACCCAGTACTTC	CASSLGYQETQYF
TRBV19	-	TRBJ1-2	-	TGTGCCAGTAGTATACGGGGGGACGTTTATGGCTACACCTTC	CASSIRGDVYGYTF
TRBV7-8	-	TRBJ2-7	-	TGTGCCAGCAGCTTAGCAGGGACCCCCTACGAGCAGTACTTC	CASSLAGTPYEQYF
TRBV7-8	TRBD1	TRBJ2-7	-	TGTGCCAGCAGGGACAGGTCCTACGAGCAGTACTTC	CASRDRSYEQYF
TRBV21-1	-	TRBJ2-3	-	TGTGCCAGCAGCAAGACCCCCTCCGGGACAGGGGGGATAACAGATACGCAGTATTTT	CASSKTPSGTGGITDTQYF
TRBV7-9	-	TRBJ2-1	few	TGTGCCAGCAGCTTACCTCAGGGGGAGCAGTTCTTC	CASSLPQGEQFF
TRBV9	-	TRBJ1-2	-	TGTGCCAGCAGCGTAGCCCCGAAGCTTGGGTATGGCTACACCTTC	CASSVAPKLGYGYTF
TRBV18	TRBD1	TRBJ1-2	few	TGTGCCAGCTCAAGGACAGGTACCGGCGTGGGCTACACCTTC	CASSRTGTGVGYTF
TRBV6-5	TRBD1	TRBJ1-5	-	TGTGCCAGCAGCCACAGGGGCGGTCAGCCCCAGCATTTT	CASSHRGGQPQHF
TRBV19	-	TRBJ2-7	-	TGTGCCAGTAGTATAAGGGCAGGATCCTACGAGCAGTACTTC	CASSIRAGSYEQYF
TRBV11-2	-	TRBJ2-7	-	TGTGCCAGCAGCTTAGCGAGTGAGCAGTACTTC	CASSLASEQYF
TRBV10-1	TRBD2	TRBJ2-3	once	TGCGCCAGCAGCACCGGGACTAGCGGTATCACAGATACGCAGTATTTT	CASSTGTSGITDTQYF
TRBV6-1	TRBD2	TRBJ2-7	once	TGTGCCAGCAGTGCAGAAGCGGGAGACTACGAGCAGTACTTC	CASSAEAGDYEQYF
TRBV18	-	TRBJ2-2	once	TGTGCCAGCTCACCAGATCGGAGCACCGGGGAGCTGTTTTTT	CASSPDRSTGELFF
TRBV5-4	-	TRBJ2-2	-	TGTGCCAGCAGCCCCGGGGGCGGTCCGAACACCGGGGAGCTGTTTTTT	CASSPGGGPNTGELFF
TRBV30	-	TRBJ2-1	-	TGTGCCTGGAGTGTAGGGGACTACAATGAGCAGTTCTTC	CAWSVGDYNEQFF
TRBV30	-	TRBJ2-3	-	TGTGCCTGGAGAAAAGGTGGGGAGGATACGCAGTATTTT	CAWRKGGEDTQYF
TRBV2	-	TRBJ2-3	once	TGTGCCAGCAGTTTTTCACGCTCGGGAGATACGCAGTATTTT	CASSFSRSGDTQYF
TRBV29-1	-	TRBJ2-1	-	TGCAGCGTTGAATCAGGGGAATTCGATTTCTTC	CSVESGEFDFF
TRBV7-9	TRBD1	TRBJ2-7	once	TGTGCCAGCAGCGAGGGTTCGGGACAGACCTACGAGCAGTACTTC	CASSEGSGQTYEQYF
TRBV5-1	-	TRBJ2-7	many	TGCGCCAGCAGCTTGGAACGGGGCTACGAGCAGTACTTC	CASSLERGYEQYF
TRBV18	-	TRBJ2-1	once	TGTGCCAGCTCACCTCGACTAGGGAACGATGAGCAGTTCTTC	CASSPRLGNDEQFF
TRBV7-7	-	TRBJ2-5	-	TGTGCCAGCAGCTTAGGGCCCGGGGGCGTAAAAGAGACCCAGTACTTC	CASSLGPGGVKETQYF
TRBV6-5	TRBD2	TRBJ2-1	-	TGTGCCAGCAGTTACTCGAGGACGGGAGGGGAGCAGTTCTTC	CASSYSRTGGEQFF
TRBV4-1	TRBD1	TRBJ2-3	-	TGCGCCAGCAGCCAAGAAGAGGGGGCGCCTGTAACAGATACGCAGTATTTT	CASSQEEGAPVTDTQYF
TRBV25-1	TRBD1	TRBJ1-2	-	TGTGCCAGCAGTGAATATGAGACAGGGGGCTACACCTTC	CASSEYETGGYTF
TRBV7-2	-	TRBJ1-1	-	TGTGCCAGCAGCCCAACTAGGACGGGGAAGAACACTGAAGCTTTCTTT	CASSPTRTGKNTEAFF
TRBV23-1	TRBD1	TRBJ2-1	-	TGCGCCAGCAGTCAACCCCAGGGGGCCTTATACAATGAGCAGTTCTTC	CASSQPQGALYNEQFF
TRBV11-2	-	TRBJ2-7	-	TGTGCCAGCAGCTTAGGGGCAGGGGCTCCCTCCTACGAGCAGTACTTC	CASSLGAGAPSYEQYF
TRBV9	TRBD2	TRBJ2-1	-	TGTGCCAGCAGCGCCACTCGACTAGCGGGAGACCATGAGCAGTTCTTC	CASSATRLAGDHEQFF
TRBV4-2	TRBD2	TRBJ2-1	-	TGTGCCAGCAGCCAACAACTAGCGGGCTCCTACAATGAGCAGTTCTTC	CASSQQLAGSYNEQFF
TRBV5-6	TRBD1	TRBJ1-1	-	TGTGCCAGCAGCTTGGAGCCGGACAGGGTCGGCACTGAAGCTTTCTTT	CASSLEPDRVGTEAFF
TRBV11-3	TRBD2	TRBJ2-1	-	TGTGCCAGCAGCTTAGGGGGCCGGTTAGCGGGAGGCCCTACCTACAATGAGCAGTTCTTC	CASSLGGRLAGGPTYNEQFF
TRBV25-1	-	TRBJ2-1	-	TGTGCCAGCAGTGAATCGGGGTACAATGAGCAGTTCTTC	CASSESGYNEQFF
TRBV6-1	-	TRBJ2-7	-	TGTGCCAGCAGCCCAGTAGCGGAGGCAGGGAACGAGCAGTACTTC	CASSPVAEAGNEQYF
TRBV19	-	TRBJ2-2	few	TGTGCCGCAACGAACGCGAACACCGGGGAGCTGTTTTTT	CAATNANTGELFF
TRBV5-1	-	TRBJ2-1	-	TGCGCCAGCAGCCCCGGACTTAACAATGAGCAGTTCTTC	CASSPGLNNEQFF
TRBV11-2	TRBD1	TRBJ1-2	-	TGTGCCAGCAGCCTGGGGACAGGGATTAACTATGGCTACACCTTC	CASSLGTGINYGYTF
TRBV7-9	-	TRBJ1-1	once	TGTGCCAGCAGCTTAGAAGGGGTGGGGACTGAAGCTTTCTTT	CASSLEGVGTEAFF
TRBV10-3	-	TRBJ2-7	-	TGTGCCATCAGTGAGTCCGGGGGAGACCGGGACACGGTTTCATACGAGCAGTACTTC	CAISESGGDRDTVSYEQYF